This T cell receptor beta chain appears in the sequencing data of a study of T cells after posttransplantation cyclophosphamide. The repertoire was sequenced with immunoSEQ multiplex PCR; TCRdb's copy has only in-frame clones and lacks some. The sample records more than 10,000 clones, approximately 80% being singletons. Germline CDR1 KGHSY, CDR2 FQNENV. The germline V and J ends were trimmed by 1 base and 9 bases, with 9 bases remaining between them. The CDR3 covers 12 residues. Overall study findings and caveats: TRB overlap between skin or GI tissue T cells and blood was limited. After PTCy, TRB diversity resembled that of CNI/methotrexate controls. Later post-transplant blood repertoires were often dominated by donor CD8+ memory clones.

Cyclophosphamide on days +3 and +4 followed busulfan-fludarabine conditioning and a marrow graft. With respect to this clone: Its specificity is unknown.

The source material was PBMCs, sampled after allogeneic stem cell transplant with posttransplant cyclophosphamide. The chain has TRBV16 and TRBJ2-5; maybe TRBD2 (5 bases). The TCR was taken from a female patient aged 45-65 years who received an allogeneic stem cell transplant from a related donor, was CMV-positive, and had no GVHD. These T cells may partly come from the graft donor. DNA of the CDR3: TGTGCCAGCAGCCAATTAAGAGGGTCCCAGTACTTC. Protein sequence: CASSQLRGSQYF.